Presented here are 6 T cell receptor beta chains from one specimen sequenced in a study of blood T cells in healthy people across ages. Sample-barcoded 5' priming and a J-beta primer mix drove a second PCR of roughly 7 to 11 cycles. From the 5' RACE reads, TCRdb called clonotypes with MiXCR, one entry per CDR3 protein. The table has hundreds of thousands of distinct CDR3 sequences, about 26% seen once. This sample also appeared in a second study, on T cells of mothers and their children.

Sample: blood. These receptors came from a boy aged 2 to 10 in good health.

The CDR3 coding sequence is TGTGCCAGCAGTTATTCTCTCGATGGACGAGGGGATTCTGGGGCCAACGTCCTGACTTTC. Its translation is CASSYSLDGRGDSGANVLTF. This chain joins TRBV6-2 or TRBV6-3 and TRBJ2-6, with D perhaps TRBD1 or TRBD2 (5 bases each). Per the germline V gene, CDR1 is MNHEY and CDR2 is SVGEGT. This CDR3 region has 20 residues. V was trimmed by 3 bases and J by 1 base, leaving 22 bases between them.

CDR3 coding DNA: TGTGCGTTAGGACAGGGGCCCGGGGAGCTGTTTTTT. Its protein product is CALGQGPGELFF. The chain has TRBV12-3 or TRBV12-4 and TRBJ2-2; 9 bases fit TRBD1. There are 12 residues in the CDR3.

The table lists this clonotype with a few counts. CDR3 bases: TGCGCCAGCAGTGAGGCAGGGGGCAGCGAGACCCAGTACTTC. Translating gives CASSEAGGSETQYF. The chain couples TRBV10-2 to TRBJ2-5, with TRBD1 identical over 8 bases. The CDR3 length is 14 residues. The V gene's germline CDR1 is WSHSY and CDR2 SAAADI. Losses at the gene ends were 2 bases for V and 5 bases for J; bases not matched to a gene: 4.

The chain carries TRBV12-3 or TRBV12-4 and TRBJ1-5, with 7 bases fitting TRBD1. CDR3 size: 13 residues. The ends lost 4 bases at V and 5 bases at J; junction bases unmatched: 2. The CDR3 is CASSSTGHQPQHF. For the CDR3, the DNA is TGTGCCAGCAGTTCGACAGGGCATCAGCCCCAGCATTTT.

This clonotype was seen a handful of times. The chain employs TRBV15 and TRBJ2-3; perhaps TRBD1 as D (5 bases). This CDR3 is 16 amino acids long. Per germline, CDR1 LNHNV and CDR2 YYDKDF (reference sequence). Trimming removed 8 bases at V and 8 bases at J, with 26 bases between. DNA of the CDR3: TGTGCCACCCACAGCCTCCGGGCCTTAGGGGTGGGTACGCAGTATTTT. It codes for CATHSLRALGVGTQYF. Complete variable domain (other parts from reference TRBV15 and TRBJ2-3): DAMVIQNPRYQVTQFGKPVTLSCSQTLNHNVMYWYQQKSSQAPKLLFHYYDKDFNNEADTPDNFQSRRPNTSFCFLDIRSPGLGDTAMYLCATHSLRALGVGTQYFGPGTRLTVL.

This chain uses TRBV11-1 with TRBJ2-5, with TRBD1 matching 7 bases. Germline lookup yields CDR1 SGHAT and CDR2 FQDESV (reference sequence). V trimming: 5 bases; J trimming: 2 bases; junction bases outside the gene matches: 5. This CDR3 is built from 14 residues. CDR3 nucleotides: TGTGCCAGCAGCCTGGGACAGATACAAGAGACCCAGTACTTC. Translating it yields CASSLGQIQETQYF.